Listed below are T cell receptor beta chains from one sample, sequenced in a study of T cell responses to AZD1222 COVID-19 vaccine. Measured with immunoSEQ multiplex PCR; TCRdb has only the in-frame clones, and not every one. Here the sample spans about 100,000 clones, about nine tenths being singletons. The sequences come from peripheral blood, collected on day 0 of AZD1222 vaccination. These receptors were collected from an adult in good health. Both conserved end residues are part of each CDR3. The D gene is left open where the match is weak. The listing skips clone size in some rows; elsewhere it reads once, few, many or a size class.

J gene	D gene	clone size	V gene	CDR3 protein	CDR3 DNA
TRBJ1-1	NA	NA	TRBV4-3	CASSHEVNTEAFF	TGCGCCAGCAGCCACGAGGTGAACACTGAAGCTTTCTTT
TRBJ2-5	NA	NA	TRBV18	CASSPRTTGETQYF	TGTGCCAGCTCACCTAGGACGACCGGGGAGACCCAGTACTTC
TRBJ2-2	TRBD2	NA	TRBV5-4	CASSRTSGGPAGELFF	TGTGCCAGCAGCAGGACTAGCGGGGGGCCGGCCGGGGAGCTGTTTTTT
TRBJ1-5	TRBD1	NA	TRBV15	CATSRDWAGGSNQPQHF	TGTGCCACCAGCAGAGATTGGGCAGGGGGGAGCAATCAGCCCCAGCATTTT
TRBJ1-2	NA	NA	TRBV6-4	CASSDRGAPFYGYTF	TGTGCCAGCAGTGACAGGGGGGCCCCCTTTTATGGCTACACCTTC
TRBJ2-1	TRBD1	NA	TRBV30	CACRGTYNEQFF	TGTGCCTGCAGGGGGACCTACAATGAGCAGTTCTTC
TRBJ2-5	NA	NA	TRBV6-5	CVAGSVQETQYF	TGTGTGGCGGGGTCCGTTCAAGAGACCCAGTACTTC
TRBJ2-1	NA	NA	TRBV5-1	CASRPQFWEHNEQFF	TGCGCCAGCCGCCCCCAATTTTGGGAGCACAATGAGCAGTTCTTC
TRBJ1-4	NA	NA	TRBV28	CASRDRPNEKLFF	TGTGCCAGCAGGGATCGGCCTAATGAAAAACTGTTTTTT
TRBJ2-1	NA	NA	TRBV6-4	CASSDNEEYNEQFF	TGTGCCAGCAGTGACAACGAAGAATACAATGAGCAGTTCTTC
TRBJ2-5	TRBD2	few	TRBV9	CASSGTSGTSGSGETQYF	TGTGCCAGCAGCGGCACCTCCGGGACTAGCGGGAGTGGGGAGACCCAGTACTTC
TRBJ2-5	NA	once	TRBV18	CASSPQETQYF	TGTGCCAGCTCCCCTCAAGAGACCCAGTACTTC
TRBJ1-6	NA	NA	TRBV27	CASSFRGLGSPLHF	TGTGCCAGCAGTTTTCGCGGCTTAGGTTCACCCCTCCACTTT
TRBJ2-1	NA	NA	TRBV10-3	CAISESNSGGSDNEQFF	TGTGCCATCAGTGAGTCGAATAGCGGAGGGTCGGACAATGAGCAGTTCTTC
TRBJ2-2	TRBD2	NA	TRBV5-6	CASSAGVHTGELFF	TGTGCCAGTTCCGCGGGAGTACACACCGGGGAGCTGTTTTTT
TRBJ1-2	TRBD1	NA	TRBV7-9	CASGAGQGFLYGYTF	TGTGCCAGCGGAGCGGGACAGGGGTTCCTCTATGGCTACACCTTC
TRBJ2-1	NA	NA	TRBV1	CTSHLVVVSSNEQFF	TGCACCAGCCACTTGGTGGTAGTAAGTAGTAATGAGCAGTTCTTC
TRBJ2-1	NA	NA	TRBV7-8	CASSLRPAHYNEQFF	TGTGCCAGCAGCTTAAGGCCAGCACACTACAATGAGCAGTTCTTC
TRBJ1-1	NA	NA	TRBV27	CASKDRGRGGEAFF	TGTGCCAGCAAAGATCGGGGTAGGGGTGGTGAAGCTTTCTTT
TRBJ2-1	NA	many	TRBV9	CASSVELRDNEQFF	TGTGCCAGCAGCGTAGAGCTAAGGGACAATGAGCAGTTCTTC
TRBJ2-3	NA	NA	TRBV14	CASSATVTTQYF	TGTGCCAGCAGCGCAACCGTAACCACGCAGTATTTT
TRBJ1-4	NA	few	TRBV7-2	CASSPRGAQVEKLFF	TGTGCCAGCAGCCCCCGAGGTGCCCAGGTAGAAAAACTGTTTTTT
TRBJ1-1	NA	NA	TRBV21-1	CASSKVWAGVMNTEAFF	TGTGCCAGCAGCAAAGTCTGGGCAGGGGTCATGAACACTGAAGCTTTCTTT
TRBJ1-2	NA	NA	TRBV4-3	CASSQDRGVEFDYGYTF	TGCGCCAGCAGCCAAGATAGGGGGGTAGAGTTCGACTATGGCTACACCTTC
TRBJ2-1	TRBD2	NA	TRBV11-3	CASSRELAGGVNEQFF	TGTGCCAGCAGCCGAGAACTAGCGGGGGGGGTCAATGAGCAGTTCTTC
TRBJ1-4	TRBD1	once	TRBV7-9	CASTRTGGSEKLFF	TGTGCCAGCACCAGGACAGGGGGCAGTGAAAAACTGTTTTTT
TRBJ2-1	TRBD2	NA	TRBV6-2/TRBV6-3	CASSPRTSGKRNEQFF	TGTGCCAGCAGCCCACGGACTAGCGGGAAGAGGAATGAGCAGTTCTTC
TRBJ1-5	NA	once	TRBV12-3/TRBV12-4	CASTAELDQPQHF	TGTGCCAGCACCGCAGAATTGGATCAGCCCCAGCATTTT
TRBJ1-2	NA	few	TRBV4-2	CASSQELGSSNYGYTF	TGTGCCAGCAGCCAAGAGCTTGGCAGCTCTAACTATGGCTACACCTTC
TRBJ1-1	NA	few	TRBV19	CASSLPRQEAFF	TGTGCCAGTAGCTTACCTCGACAGGAAGCTTTCTTT
TRBJ1-5	NA	NA	TRBV10-2	CASSAGGRDQPQHF	TGCGCCAGCAGCGCGGGAGGTAGGGACCAGCCCCAGCATTTT
TRBJ1-2	NA	NA	TRBV7-2	CASSLEGRNYGYTF	TGTGCCAGCAGCTTAGAGGGCAGAAACTATGGCTACACCTTC
TRBJ2-1	NA	NA	TRBV7-3	CASSLAGINEQFF	TGTGCCAGCAGCTTAGCAGGGATAAATGAGCAGTTCTTC
TRBJ1-5	TRBD1	NA	TRBV7-9	CASSAQGGNQPQHF	TGTGCCAGCAGCGCTCAGGGGGGGAATCAGCCCCAGCATTTT
TRBJ2-7	TRBD1	NA	TRBV15	CATSATDRGPYEQYF	TGTGCCACCAGCGCCACCGACAGGGGCCCCTACGAGCAGTACTTC
TRBJ2-7	NA	once	TRBV19	CASSTPGQIPLSFCEQYF	TGTGCCAGTAGTACCCCCGGACAGATTCCCCTTAGCTTTTGTGAGCAGTACTTC
TRBJ2-7	NA	few	TRBV30	CAWSDVPGYEQYF	TGTGCCTGGAGCGATGTTCCGGGATACGAGCAGTACTTC
TRBJ2-6	NA	NA	TRBV30	CAWSVKMWPSGANVLTF	TGTGCCTGGAGTGTTAAAATGTGGCCGTCTGGGGCCAACGTCCTGACTTTC
TRBJ2-3	NA	NA	TRBV7-3	CASSPGPSTDTQYF	TGTGCCAGCAGCCCGGGACCAAGCACAGATACGCAGTATTTT
TRBJ2-5	NA	NA	TRBV7-3	CASSLRGQETQYF	TGTGCCAGCAGCTTAAGGGGGCAAGAGACCCAGTACTTC
TRBJ2-1	TRBD2	NA	TRBV28	CASSPAGLNNEQFF	TGTGCCAGCAGCCCAGCGGGGCTCAACAATGAGCAGTTCTTC
TRBJ1-2	TRBD1	NA	TRBV2	CASSERDRAYGYTF	TGTGCCAGCAGTGAACGGGACAGGGCTTATGGCTACACCTTC
TRBJ2-1	NA	NA	TRBV4-3	CASSQDHTEAYNEQFF	TGCGCCAGCAGCCAAGATCACACAGAAGCATACAATGAGCAGTTCTTC
TRBJ2-1	TRBD1	NA	TRBV19	CASSRDRVNEQFF	TGTGCCAGTTCGAGGGACAGGGTTAATGAGCAGTTCTTC
TRBJ2-7	TRBD2	NA	TRBV4-3	CASSQDPGLAGHEQYF	TGCGCCAGCAGCCAAGATCCAGGACTAGCGGGACACGAGCAGTACTTC
TRBJ2-7	TRBD2	NA	TRBV28	CASKLAGGPNYEQYF	TGTGCCAGCAAACTAGCGGGAGGCCCAAACTACGAGCAGTACTTC
TRBJ2-5	TRBD2	once	TRBV7-3	CASSLTSTSPQETQYF	TGTGCCAGCAGCTTAACCTCGACTAGCCCCCAAGAGACCCAGTACTTC
TRBJ2-3	NA	NA	TRBV7-2	CASGVTGTQYF	TGTGCCAGCGGCGTCACAGGTACGCAGTATTTT
TRBJ2-1	TRBD2	NA	TRBV27	CASSLSQVGTTNPVTSYNEQFF	TGTGCCAGCAGTTTATCCCAAGTCGGGACTACCAATCCTGTAACCTCCTACAATGAGCAGTTCTTC